The 29 T cell receptor beta chains presented below share a single source sample, sequenced in a study of regulatory T cells in long-lasting Graves disease. Construction of TCR beta libraries relied on iRepertoire HTBI primers and on Arm-PCR targeting CDR3 regions. TCRdb analysed the multiplex PCR reads with MiXCR anew, one entry per CDR3 protein. The profile covers hundreds of thousands of distinct CDR3 sequences, with around 17% appearing a single time and approximately 18% taken by the ten largest. The time point here: newly diagnosed GD, antithyroid drugs for less than 3 months. Extracted PBMC RNA gave rise to the TCR library. These data also featured in a second study, about T cells in Graves' hyperthyroidism and ophthalmopathy.

Sequencing used peripheral blood mononuclear cells (PBMCs), obtained at new diagnosis, from a patient treated with antithyroid drugs. Source of these receptors: a woman aged 30 to 39 with Graves disease.

The sample holds a few counts of this clonotype. The chain is built from TRBV10-3 and TRBJ2-7, with 15 positions matching TRBD2. The CDR3 consists of 17 residues. The germline V gene has CDR1 ENHRY and CDR2 SYGVKD. V was pared by 3 bases and J by 2 bases, with 5 bases of the junction left unmatched. The CDR3 nucleotides read TGTGCCATCAGTGACCCTGGGACTAGCGGGAGGACCTACGAGCAGTACTTC. Translation gives CAISDPGTSGRTYEQYF.

The table lists this clonotype with many counts. The chain recombines TRBV28 with TRBJ1-5, with TRBD1 identical over 7 bases. Germline V CDR1 and CDR2: MDHEN, SYDVKM. The CDR3 extends over 13 amino acids. V dropped 6 bases and J dropped 11; count of bases not matched to a gene: 10. CDR3: CASREGQIEAQHF. CDR3 DNA: TGTGCCAGCAGAGAGGGACAGATCGAAGCCCAGCATTTT.

This clonotype has a handful of counts. One end of the junction fails to match germline, which may point to a read error. This rearrangement joins TRBV10-1 to TRBJ1-2; weak D call: TRBD1 (6 bases). Germline V gene data show CDR1 as WNHNN and CDR2 as SYGVQD (reference sequence). The CDR3 is 14 amino acids. The CDR3 DNA follows: TGCGCCACCAGTCCCGCGACAGGTTCCTATGGCTACACCTTC. Its protein product is CATSPATGSYGYTF.

The genes are TRBV19 and TRBJ2-1, with TRBD2 matching 11 bases. The CDR3 sequence is 19 residues long. CDR1 LNHDA and CDR2 SQIVND come from the germline V gene (reference sequence). With 0 bases clipped from V and 8 bases from J, the junction kept 15 bases outside the gene matches. The CDR3 region is CASSIDLAGGPGRNDEQFF. The CDR3 DNA follows: TGTGCCAGTAGTATAGACTTAGCGGGAGGGCCGGGTAGGAACGATGAGCAGTTCTTC. Full variable domain (outside the CDR3, taken from reference TRBV19 and TRBJ2-1): DGGITQSPKYLFRKEGQNVTLSCEQNLNHDAMYWYRQDPGQGLRLIYYSQIVNDFQKGDIAEGYSVSREKKESFPLTVTSAQKNPTAFYLCASSIDLAGGPGRNDEQFFGPGTRLTVL.

This clonotype showed up many times. The rearrangement uses TRBV10-3 and TRBJ1-2; D ambiguous. The CDR3 totals 12 residues. Germline loops: CDR1 ENHRY, CDR2 SYGVKD. Between the trimmed V and J ends, which lost 4 bases and 8 bases, there was a span of 11 bases. CDR3 residues: CAISGVGEGYTF. The CDR3 nucleotides read TGTGCCATCAGTGGAGTGGGTGAAGGCTACACCTTC.

The rearrangement joins TRBV27 to TRBJ2-7, with a weak D call TRBD2 (5 bases). Looked up from germline, CDR1 is MNHEY and CDR2 is SMNVEV (reference sequence). CDR3 size: 15 residues. V dropped 3 bases and J dropped 3 bases, with 15 bases sitting between them. DNA for the CDR3: TGTGCCAGCAGTTTTTGGCGGGCCGGCTACTACGAGCAGTACTTC. This sequence encodes CASSFWRAGYYEQYF.

About this clonotype itself: At one end the junction does not follow the germline gene, possibly because of a read error. This chain joins TRBV7-2 and TRBJ1-6, with D perhaps matching TRBD1 (6 bases). The germline V gene encodes CDR1 SGHTA and CDR2 FQGNSA. The CDR3 length is 15 residues. The CDR3 is CASSLKGGHNSPLRF. In DNA, the CDR3 is TGTGCCAGCAGCTTAAAGGGGGGACATAATTCACCCCTCCGCTTT.

This sequence joins TRBV5-1 and TRBJ1-3; D not certain. The CDR3 totals 15 residues. V lost 1 base, J lost 1 base, and 9 bases lay in between. Germline V gene sequence: CDR1 SGHRS, CDR2 YFSETQ. DNA for the CDR3: TGCGCCAGCAGCTTGTATTTGGGGTCTGGAAACACCATATATTTT. This gives the protein CASSLYLGSGNTIYF.

This clonotype was counted at least ten times. The rearrangement joins TRBV12-3 or TRBV12-4 to TRBJ2-2; TRBD1 might be the D (6 bases). The CDR3 loop spans 18 amino acids. Trimming shortened V by 3 bases and J by 6 bases, and 23 bases separated the two germline ends. CDR3 sequence: CASSFIRTGYLIAGELFF. In DNA, the CDR3 is TGTGCCAGCAGTTTCATCCGAACAGGGTATTTGATCGCCGGGGAGCTGTTTTTT.

This clonotype was recorded a few times. V usage is TRBV27 and J usage is TRBJ1-3; D remains ambiguous. Trimming cost V 8 bases and J 0 bases, with 8 bases left between them. Germline CDR1 and CDR2: MNHEY and SMNVEV (reference sequence). The CDR3 covers 13 residues. For the CDR3, the DNA is TGTGCCAGCCACGACGACTCTGGAAACACCATATATTTT. Translated, it gives CASHDDSGNTIYF.

The genes are TRBV19 and TRBJ2-7; D is undetermined. The CDR3 loop spans 14 amino acids. V was clipped by 4 bases and J by 0 bases, with 10 bases between them. Germline CDR1 reads LNHDA; CDR2 reads SQIVND (reference sequence). The CDR3 is CASSSAPPSYEQYF. CDR3 bases: TGTGCCAGTAGTAGTGCCCCCCCCTCCTACGAGCAGTACTTC.

V usage is TRBV11-2 and J usage is TRBJ2-1; 8 positions agree with TRBD1. Germline loops: CDR1 SGHAT, CDR2 FQNNGV. V shed 3 bases and J 7 bases; nucleotides not matched to a gene: 8. The CDR3 is made up of 15 amino acids. CDR3 DNA: TGTGCCAGCAGCTTCGTAGGACAGGGTAAGAATGAGCAGTTCTTC. Translating gives CASSFVGQGKNEQFF.

This clonotype was picked up many times. This chain connects TRBV19 to TRBJ1-1; the D is unclear. V gave up 3 bases and J gave up 0 bases, with 5 bases separating them. Germline lookup yields CDR1 LNHDA and CDR2 SQIVND (reference sequence). CDR3 length equals 13 residues. The chain's CDR3 is CASSIQLNTEAFF. The CDR3 DNA follows: TGTGCCAGTAGTATCCAGTTGAACACTGAAGCTTTCTTT.

Only a few counts were recorded for this clonotype. The V gene is TRBV30, the J gene TRBJ2-7; D is undetermined. The germline gives CDR1 GTSNPN, CDR2 SVGIG (reference sequence). V was pared by 2 bases and J by 5 bases, with 16 bases between. The CDR3 sequence is 14 residues long. The CDR3 loop is CAWSLRLRMDEQYF. CDR3 DNA: TGTGCCTGGAGTCTGAGGTTGCGGATGGACGAGCAGTACTTC.

Ten or more counts support this clonotype. The chain is built from TRBV12-3 or TRBV12-4 and TRBJ1-5; 8 bases align to TRBD1. The CDR3 length is 13 residues. V shed 5 bases, J shed 7 bases, and the junction held 4 bases outside the gene matches. DNA of the CDR3: TGTGCCAGCAGTCAGACAGGGGAACAGCCCCAGCATTTT. Its translation: CASSQTGEQPQHF.

This clonotype was seen a handful of times. V usage is TRBV20-1 and J usage is TRBJ1-2; possible D gene TRBD1, 5 bases. Germline V CDR1 and CDR2: DFQATT, SNEGSKA (reference sequence). The CDR3 runs 19 residues. Trimming shortened V by 0 bases and J by 0 bases, and 23 bases separated the two germline ends. Here the CDR3 reads CSAREDRDQVFLANYGYTF. In DNA, the CDR3 is TGCAGTGCTAGAGAAGACCGGGACCAAGTGTTTCTAGCTAACTATGGCTACACCTTC.

This clonotype was seen a few times. J is TRBJ1-3 and V is TRBV5-1; 9 positions match TRBD1. The J segment lost 5 bases and the V segment lost 0 bases, leaving 0 bases of the junction unmatched. CDR3 length: 14 amino acids. Looked up from germline, CDR1 is SGHRS and CDR2 is YFSETQ. CDR3: CASSLDRGRNTIYF. CDR3 bases: TGCGCCAGCAGCTTGGACAGGGGGCGAAACACCATATATTTT. Using reference TRBV5-1 and TRBJ1-3 for the parts outside the CDR3, the full variable domain is KAGVTQTPRYLIKTRGQQVTLSCSPISGHRSVSWYQQTPGQGLQFLFEYFSETQRNKGNFPGRFSGRQFSNSRSEMNVSTLELGDSALYLCASSLDRGRNTIYFGEGSWLTVV.

The sample holds many counts of this clonotype. The chain links TRBV27 to TRBJ2-1, with 7 bases aligning to TRBD2. J was trimmed by 12 bases and V by 3 bases; bases with no gene match: 14. Germline CDR1 and CDR2: MNHEY and SMNVEV (reference sequence). This CDR3 spans 15 amino acids. In DNA form, the CDR3 reads TGTGCCAGCAGTTTGCGTGGGAGCGGGGATCCATTGCAGTTCTTC. Protein product: CASSLRGSGDPLQFF.

Turning to this clonotype: It may be a read error: a sequence one base away is much more abundant. The chain has TRBV11-2 and TRBJ2-2, with D possibly being TRBD1 or TRBD2 (5 bases each). Germline V lookup: CDR1 SGHAT, CDR2 FQNNGV. CDR3 length equals 15 residues. With 1 base removed from V and 6 bases from J, the gap between germline ends came to 12 bases. The chain's CDR3 is CASSLGGTSSGELFF. CDR3 coding DNA: TGTGCCAGCAGCTTAGGGGGGACCTCCTCCGGGGAGCTGTTTTTT.

This clonotype was observed many times. The rearrangement links TRBV29-1 to TRBJ2-5; 8 bases are shared with TRBD2. The CDR3 loop spans 14 amino acids. Germline V lookup: CDR1 SQVTM, CDR2 ANQGSEA. V gave up 6 bases and J gave up 2 bases; unmatched junction bases: 8. CDR3: CSVDIAGLQETQYF. The CDR3 nucleotides are TGCAGCGTCGATATAGCGGGACTACAAGAGACCCAGTACTTC.

This clonotype was found once. V gene TRBV6-1 combines with J gene TRBJ2-6, with 10 bases identical to TRBD2. CDR3 length equals 18 residues. After removal of 7 bases from V and 2 bases from J, the junction contained 11 bases not matched to a gene. The germline V gene has CDR1 MNHNS and CDR2 SASEGT. CDR3 amino acids: CASTPTSGMLTGANVLTF. The CDR3 coding sequence is TGTGCCAGCACCCCCACTAGCGGGATGTTAACTGGGGCCAACGTCCTGACTTTC.

This clonotype was seen once. The chain links TRBV20-1 to TRBJ1-1; D gene unclear. Per germline, CDR1 DFQATT and CDR2 SNEGSKA (reference sequence). The ends were cut back, 3 bases at V and 0 bases at J, with 14 bases in the middle. The CDR3 has 15 residues. The CDR3, as DNA: TGCAGTGCTAGTCTGGCCGCGCAGATGAACACTGAAGCTTTCTTT. Translating it yields CSASLAAQMNTEAFF.

This rearrangement joins TRBV6-1 to TRBJ2-1; 10 nucleotides align to TRBD1. The junction had 13 bases not matched to a gene; V was cut back by 9 bases and J by 8 bases. This CDR3 comprises 15 residues. Germline V gene sequence: CDR1 MNHNS, CDR2 SASEGT. The CDR3 protein is CASLAGTGVLDEQFF. The CDR3 DNA reads as TGTGCCAGTTTGGCAGGGACAGGGGTTCTCGATGAGCAGTTCTTC.

This clonotype was found many times. The chain uses TRBV6-5 and TRBJ2-3, with 14 bases identical to TRBD2. Germline V CDR1 and CDR2: MNHEY, SVGAGI. This CDR3 region has 18 residues. After removal of 0 bases from V and 11 bases from J, the junction contained 13 bases not matched to a gene. In DNA form, the CDR3 reads TGTGCCAGCAGTTACTCGAAAGGGGGACTAGCGGGAGCATTAGGGCAGTATTTT. Its translation is CASSYSKGGLAGALGQYF.

The rearrangement joins TRBV6-6 to TRBJ2-1; TRBD2 aligns across 10 bases. The CDR3 length is 17 residues. The V segment lost 0 bases and the J segment 0 bases; nucleotides outside the gene matches: 2. Germline V gene data show CDR1 as MNHNY and CDR2 as SVGAGI (reference sequence). CDR3 amino acids: CASSYSRTSGSYNEQFF. CDR3 bases: TGTGCCAGCAGTTACTCGAGGACTAGCGGCTCCTACAATGAGCAGTTCTTC.

This clonotype was counted at least ten times. The rearrangement links TRBV27 to TRBJ1-5; D might be TRBD1 (5 bases). The CDR3 sequence is 15 residues long. Deletions cut 6 bases from V and 3 bases from J, with 15 bases between. The germline gives CDR1 MNHEY, CDR2 SMNVEV (reference sequence). The CDR3, as DNA: TGTGCCAGCAGACCGAGGGGAATTTCCAATCAGCCCCAGCATTTT. It yields the protein CASRPRGISNQPQHF.

This clonotype was observed many times. The chain employs TRBV28 and TRBJ1-1; D is unresolved. This CDR3 region has 13 residues. CDR1 and CDR2 (germline): MDHEN, SYDVKM. The V end was cut by 5 bases, the J end by 8 bases, with 15 bases between. CDR3 loop: CASSPRTTGEAFF. The CDR3 DNA reads as TGTGCCAGCAGTCCGAGAACCACCGGAGAAGCTTTCTTT. Complete variable domain (other parts from reference TRBV28 and TRBJ1-1): DVKVTQSSRYLVKRTGEKVFLECVQDMDHENMFWYRQDPGLGLRLIYFSYDVKMKEKGDIPEGYSVSREKKERFSLILESASTNQTSMYLCASSPRTTGEAFFGQGTRLTVV.

The chain carries TRBV5-6 and TRBJ1-2; 8 positions match TRBD1. The CDR3 is made up of 14 amino acids. With V trimmed by 7 bases and J by 4 bases, 9 bases remained unmatched. Germline V gene data show CDR1 as SGHDT and CDR2 as YYEEEE. Written as DNA, the CDR3 is TGTGCCAGCGTATCCCGGGACAGGAGCTATGGCTACACCTTC. It codes for CASVSRDRSYGYTF. Variable domain in full (rest from reference TRBV5-6 and TRBJ1-2): DAGVTQSPTHLIKTRGQQVTLRCSPKSGHDTVSWYQQALGQGPQFIFQYYEEEERQRGNFPDRFSGHQFPNYSSELNVNALLLGDSALYLCASVSRDRSYGYTFGSGTRLTVV.

This clonotype was seen only a few times. This chain links TRBV20-1 with TRBJ1-2; weak D call: TRBD1 (5 bases). V gave up 6 bases and J gave up 6 bases, with 14 bases separating them. Germline V gene lookup returns CDR1 DFQATT and CDR2 SNEGSKA (reference sequence). The CDR3 covers 12 residues. As DNA, the CDR3 is TGCAGTGCCCGGCGGGGGGGAGATGGCTACACCTTC. Protein product: CSARRGGDGYTF.